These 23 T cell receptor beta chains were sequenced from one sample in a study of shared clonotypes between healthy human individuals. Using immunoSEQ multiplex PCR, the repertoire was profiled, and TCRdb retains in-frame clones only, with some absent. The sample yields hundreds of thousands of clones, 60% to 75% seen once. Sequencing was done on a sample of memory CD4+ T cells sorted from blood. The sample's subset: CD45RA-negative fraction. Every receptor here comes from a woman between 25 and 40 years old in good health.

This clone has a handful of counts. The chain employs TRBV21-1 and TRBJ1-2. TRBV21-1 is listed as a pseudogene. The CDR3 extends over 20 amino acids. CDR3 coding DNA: TGTGCCAGCAGCAAGCCGCTGATAAACGTGAGGGGCGCCCCCCCTTATGGCTACACCTTC. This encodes CASSKPLINVRGAPPYGYTF.

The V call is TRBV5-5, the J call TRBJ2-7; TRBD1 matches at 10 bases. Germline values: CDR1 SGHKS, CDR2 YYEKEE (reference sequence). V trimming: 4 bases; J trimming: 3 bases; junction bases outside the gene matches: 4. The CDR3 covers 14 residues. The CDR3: CASSRDRGYYEQYF. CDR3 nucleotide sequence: TGTGCCAGCAGCCGGGACAGGGGATACTACGAGCAGTACTTC.

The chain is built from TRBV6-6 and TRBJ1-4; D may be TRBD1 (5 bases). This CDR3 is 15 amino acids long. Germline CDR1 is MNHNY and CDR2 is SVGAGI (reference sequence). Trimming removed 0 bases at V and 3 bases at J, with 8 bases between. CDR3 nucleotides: TGTGCCAGCAGTTACTCGATAGGGGCTAATGAAAAACTGTTTTTT. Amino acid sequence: CASSYSIGANEKLFF.

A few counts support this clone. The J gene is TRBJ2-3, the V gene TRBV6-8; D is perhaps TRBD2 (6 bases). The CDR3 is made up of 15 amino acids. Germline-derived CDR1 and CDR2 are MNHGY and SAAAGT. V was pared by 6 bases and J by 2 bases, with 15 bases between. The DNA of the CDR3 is TGTGCCAGCAGCTTTAGACTAGACCACACAGATACGCAGTATTTT. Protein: CASSFRLDHTDTQYF.

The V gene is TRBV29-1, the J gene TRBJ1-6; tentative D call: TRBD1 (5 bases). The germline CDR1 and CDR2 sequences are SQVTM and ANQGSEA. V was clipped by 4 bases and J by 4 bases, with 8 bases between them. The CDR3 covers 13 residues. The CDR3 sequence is CSVGDSYNSPLHF. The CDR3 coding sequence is TGCAGCGTTGGCGACAGTTATAATTCACCCCTCCACTTT.

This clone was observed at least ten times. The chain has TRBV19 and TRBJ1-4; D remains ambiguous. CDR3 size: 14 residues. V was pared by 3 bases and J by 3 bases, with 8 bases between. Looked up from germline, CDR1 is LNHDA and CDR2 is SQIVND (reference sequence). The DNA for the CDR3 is TGTGCCAGTAGTATGATGGCCGCTAATGAAAAACTGTTTTTT. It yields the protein CASSMMAANEKLFF.

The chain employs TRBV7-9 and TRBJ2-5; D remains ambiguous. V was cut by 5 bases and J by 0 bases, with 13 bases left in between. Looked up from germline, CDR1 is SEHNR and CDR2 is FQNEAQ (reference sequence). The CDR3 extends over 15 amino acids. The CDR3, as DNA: TGTGCCAGCAGCCCTCGAGCCGGGTACCAAGAGACCCAGTACTTC. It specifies CASSPRAGYQETQYF.

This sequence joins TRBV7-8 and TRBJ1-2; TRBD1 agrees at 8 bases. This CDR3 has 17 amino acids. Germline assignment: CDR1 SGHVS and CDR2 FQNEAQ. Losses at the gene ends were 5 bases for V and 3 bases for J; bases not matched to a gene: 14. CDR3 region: CASSQNLGGQVYYGYTF. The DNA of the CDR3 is TGTGCCAGCAGCCAAAACCTTGGGGGACAGGTCTACTATGGCTACACCTTC.

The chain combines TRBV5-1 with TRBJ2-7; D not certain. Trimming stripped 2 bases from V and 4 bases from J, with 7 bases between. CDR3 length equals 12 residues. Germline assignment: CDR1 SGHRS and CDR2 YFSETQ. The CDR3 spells CASSLHPYEQYF. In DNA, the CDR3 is TGCGCCAGCAGCTTACATCCTTACGAGCAGTACTTC.

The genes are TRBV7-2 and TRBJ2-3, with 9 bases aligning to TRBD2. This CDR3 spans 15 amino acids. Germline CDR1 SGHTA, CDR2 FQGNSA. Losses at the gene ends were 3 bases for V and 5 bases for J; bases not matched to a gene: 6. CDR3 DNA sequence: TGTGCCAGCAGCTTCTTCACTAGCGGGTTAGATACGCAGTATTTT. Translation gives CASSFFTSGLDTQYF.

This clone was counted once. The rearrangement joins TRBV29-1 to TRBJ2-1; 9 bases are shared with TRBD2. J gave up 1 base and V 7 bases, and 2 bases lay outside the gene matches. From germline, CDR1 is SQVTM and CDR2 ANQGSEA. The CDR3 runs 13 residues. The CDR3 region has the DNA TGCAGCGGACTAGCGGATTCCTACAATGAGCAGTTCTTC. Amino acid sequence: CSGLADSYNEQFF.

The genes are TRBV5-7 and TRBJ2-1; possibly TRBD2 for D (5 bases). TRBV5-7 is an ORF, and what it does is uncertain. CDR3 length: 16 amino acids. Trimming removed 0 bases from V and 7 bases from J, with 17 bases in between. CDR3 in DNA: TGTGCCAGCAGCTTGGAACGGGGTTCGTGGCAAAATGAGCAGTTCTTC. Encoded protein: CASSLERGSWQNEQFF.

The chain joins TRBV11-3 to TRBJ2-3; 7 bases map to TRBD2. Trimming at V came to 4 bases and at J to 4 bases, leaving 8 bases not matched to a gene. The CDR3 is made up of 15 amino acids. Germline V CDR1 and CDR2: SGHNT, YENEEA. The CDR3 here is CASSSREGRADTQYF. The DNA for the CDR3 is TGTGCCAGCAGCTCCAGGGAGGGCCGGGCAGATACGCAGTATTTT.

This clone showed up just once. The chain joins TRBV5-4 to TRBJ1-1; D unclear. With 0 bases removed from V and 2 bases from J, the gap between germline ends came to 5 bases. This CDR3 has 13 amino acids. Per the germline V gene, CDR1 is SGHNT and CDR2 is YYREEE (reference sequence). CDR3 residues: CASSLEANTEAFF. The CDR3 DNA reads TGTGCCAGCAGCTTGGAAGCAAACACTGAAGCTTTCTTT.

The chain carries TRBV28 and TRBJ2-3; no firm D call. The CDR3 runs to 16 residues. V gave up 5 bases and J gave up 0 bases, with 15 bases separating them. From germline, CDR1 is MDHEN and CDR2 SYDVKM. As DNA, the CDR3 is TGTGCCAGCAGTATGGTTTCCCGTTCAAGCACAGATACGCAGTATTTT. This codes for CASSMVSRSSTDTQYF.

The CDR3 reads CASRGGGETQYF. The CDR3 DNA is TGTGCCAGCAGAGGGGGAGGGGAGACCCAGTACTTC. V gene TRBV2 combines with J gene TRBJ2-5, with D maybe TRBD2 (7 bases). Deletions cut 6 bases from V and 5 bases from J, with 10 bases between. Germline V lookup: CDR1 SNHLY, CDR2 FYNNEI. The CDR3 is made up of 12 amino acids.

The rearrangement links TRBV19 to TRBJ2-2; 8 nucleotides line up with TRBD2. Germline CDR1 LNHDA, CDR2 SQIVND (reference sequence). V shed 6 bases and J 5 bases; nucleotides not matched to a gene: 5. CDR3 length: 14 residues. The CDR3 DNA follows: TGTGCCAGTAGGGCACGCGGGAGGACCGGGGAGCTGTTTTTT. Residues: CASRARGRTGELFF.

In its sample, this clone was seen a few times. CDR3 in amino acids: CASRTKGGYTF. The DNA for the CDR3 is TGTGCCAGCAGGACTAAAGGTGGCTACACCTTC. J is TRBJ1-2 and V is TRBV6-5; D is ambiguous. The germline V gene has CDR1 MNHEY and CDR2 SVGAGI. Trimming took off 6 bases at V and 7 bases at J, with 9 bases between the two ends. The length of the CDR3 is 11 residues.

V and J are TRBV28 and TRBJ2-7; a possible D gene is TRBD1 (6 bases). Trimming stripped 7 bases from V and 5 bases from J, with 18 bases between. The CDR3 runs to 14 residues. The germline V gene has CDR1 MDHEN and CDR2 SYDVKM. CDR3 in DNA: TGTGCCAGCACCCCTTCGTTGGGGGCCCACGAGCAGTACTTC. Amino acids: CASTPSLGAHEQYF.

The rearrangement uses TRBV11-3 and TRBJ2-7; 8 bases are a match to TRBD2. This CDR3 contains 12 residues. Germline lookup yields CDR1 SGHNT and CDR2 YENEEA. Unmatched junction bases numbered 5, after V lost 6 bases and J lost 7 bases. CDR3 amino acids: CASSSRGGEQYF. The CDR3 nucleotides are TGTGCCAGCAGTTCTCGGGGGGGAGAGCAGTACTTC.

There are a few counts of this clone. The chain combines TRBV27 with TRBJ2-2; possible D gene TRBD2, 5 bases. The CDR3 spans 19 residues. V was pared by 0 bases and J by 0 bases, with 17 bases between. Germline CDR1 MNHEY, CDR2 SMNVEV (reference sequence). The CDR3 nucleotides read TGTGCCAGCAGTTTATCCCCACCTAGCCGATCCGCGAACACCGGGGAGCTGTTTTTT. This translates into CASSLSPPSRSANTGELFF.

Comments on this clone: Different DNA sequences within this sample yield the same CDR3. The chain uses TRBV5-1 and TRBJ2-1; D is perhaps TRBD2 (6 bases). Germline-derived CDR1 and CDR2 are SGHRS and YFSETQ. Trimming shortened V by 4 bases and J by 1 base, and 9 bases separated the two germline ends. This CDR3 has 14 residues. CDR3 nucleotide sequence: TGCGCCAGCAGCGCCGGGAGTTCCTACAATGAGCAGTTCTTC. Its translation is CASSAGSSYNEQFF.

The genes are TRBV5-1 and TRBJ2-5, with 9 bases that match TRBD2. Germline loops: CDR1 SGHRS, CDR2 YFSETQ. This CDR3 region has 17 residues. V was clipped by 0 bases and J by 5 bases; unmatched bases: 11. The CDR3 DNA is TGCGCCAGCAGCTTGGCCGGCCTAGCGGGACCTACGGAGACCCAGTACTTC. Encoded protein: CASSLAGLAGPTETQYF.